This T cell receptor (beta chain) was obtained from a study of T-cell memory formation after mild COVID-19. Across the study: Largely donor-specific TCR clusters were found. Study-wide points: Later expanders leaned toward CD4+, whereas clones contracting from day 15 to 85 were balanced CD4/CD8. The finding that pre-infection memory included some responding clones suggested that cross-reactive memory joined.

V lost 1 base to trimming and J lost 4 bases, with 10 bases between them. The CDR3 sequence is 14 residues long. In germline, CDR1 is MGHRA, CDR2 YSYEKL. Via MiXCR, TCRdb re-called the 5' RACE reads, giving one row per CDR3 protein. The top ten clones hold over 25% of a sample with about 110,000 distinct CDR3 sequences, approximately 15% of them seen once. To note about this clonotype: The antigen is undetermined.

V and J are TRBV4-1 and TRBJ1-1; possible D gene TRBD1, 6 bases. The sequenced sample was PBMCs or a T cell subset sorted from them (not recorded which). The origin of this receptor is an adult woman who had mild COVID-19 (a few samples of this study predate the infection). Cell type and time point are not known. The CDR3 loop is CASSQAGALTEAFF. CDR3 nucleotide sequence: TGCGCCAGCAGCCAAGCGGGGGCCCTCACTGAAGCTTTCTTT.